The present TCR beta chain was sequenced within a study of T cells in localized non-small cell lung cancer. This clone was counted a few times. The CDR3 runs 14 residues. Trimming pared 4 bases from V and 0 bases from J, leaving 10 bases between. Germline V CDR1 and CDR2: GTSNPN, SVGIG (reference sequence). Clones were read by immunoSEQ multiplex PCR, and TCRdb kept only the in-frame ones, dropping some. Of roughly 89,000 clones in the sample, roughly 91% were seen once. The starting material was PBMCs, obtained before any cancer treatment. The clonotype was recovered from a woman between 35 and 75 years old with stage II squamous cell lung carcinoma. The chain combines TRBV30 with TRBJ2-4; D ambiguous. The CDR3, as DNA: TGTGCCTGGAAACCTAAACTAGCCAAAAACATTCAGTACTTC. It yields the protein CAWKPKLAKNIQYF.